Listed below are T cell receptor beta chains from one sample, sequenced in a study of siplizumab effects on memory and regulatory T cells. The assay was immunoSEQ multiplex PCR, and TCRdb's table has in-frame clones only and misses some. The sample comprises around 100,000 clones, around 94% of which are singletons, and around 0.33% rests with the top ten. The sample consisted of non-Treg CD4+ T cells sorted from blood. All receptors come from a human donor in good health. CDR3s include the opening cysteine and the closing phenylalanine or tryptophan. Each record gives: V gene, D gene, J gene, clone size, CDR3 DNA, CDR3 protein. D genes are given only for firm matches. Part of the rows lack a size; the others show once, few, many or a class for expanded clones.

>TRBV5-1|NA|TRBJ2-3|NA
TGCGCCAGCAGGGGTCCTAGCACAGATACGCAGTATTTT
CASRGPSTDTQYF
>TRBV27|NA|TRBJ1-1|NA
TGTGCCAGCAGTTCCGCAGAGAACACTGAAGCTTTCTTT
CASSSAENTEAFF
>TRBV7-8|NA|TRBJ2-7|NA
TGTGCCAGCAGCTTAGTTAGGACCTCGGACGAGCAGTACTTC
CASSLVRTSDEQYF
>TRBV4-1|TRBD1|TRBJ2-5|NA
TGCGCCAGCAGCCAGAGCGGGACAGGGGGTGAGACCCAGTACTTC
CASSQSGTGGETQYF
>TRBV19|TRBD1|TRBJ1-1|NA
TGTGCCAGTAGTCCGAGCGACAGGGGGGACACTGAAGCTTTCTTT
CASSPSDRGDTEAFF
>TRBV27|NA|TRBJ1-1|NA
TGTGCCAGCAGTACCACGGGGGGGGCGTACACTGAAGCTTTCTTT
CASSTTGGAYTEAFF
>TRBV18|NA|TRBJ2-2|NA
TGTGCCAGCTCACCACTGCGGAACACCGGGGAGCTGTTTTTT
CASSPLRNTGELFF
>TRBV6-1|NA|TRBJ2-7|NA
TGTGCCAGCAGTGAAGCCTACTACGAGCAGTACTTC
CASSEAYYEQYF
>TRBV6-1|NA|TRBJ1-2|NA
TGTGCCAGCAGTGAAGCAGGGGGGCCCTATGGCTACACCTTC
CASSEAGGPYGYTF
>TRBV11-3|NA|TRBJ2-7|NA
TGTGCCAGCAGCTCCCTCCCAGGTTGGCAAGAGCAGTACTTC
CASSSLPGWQEQYF
>TRBV9|NA|TRBJ1-4|NA
TGTGCCAGCAGCGTGACCGCGACAACTAATGAAAAACTGTTTTTT
CASSVTATTNEKLFF
>TRBV7-9|TRBD2|TRBJ2-1|NA
TGTGCCAGCAGCCTGACTAGCGGGCCTTTCAATGAGCAGTTCTTC
CASSLTSGPFNEQFF
>TRBV20-1|NA|TRBJ2-7|NA
TGCAGTGCTAGAAAAAGGTACGAGCAGTACTTC
CSARKRYEQYF
>TRBV27|TRBD1|TRBJ2-4|NA
TGTGCCAGCAGTTCCACCGGGACAGGGAGGTACATTCAGTACTTC
CASSSTGTGRYIQYF
>TRBV5-4|NA|TRBJ2-2|once
TGTGCCAGCAGTAAGAGTCCGGGGGCGAACACCGGGGAGCTGTTTTTT
CASSKSPGANTGELFF
>TRBV10-3|TRBD1|TRBJ1-2|once
TGTGCCTCCCACGGACAGGGAAACTATGGCTACACCTTC
CASHGQGNYGYTF
>TRBV15|NA|TRBJ2-1|NA
TGTGCCACCAGCAAGAATGTAGAGGCCTACAATGAGCAGTTCTTC
CATSKNVEAYNEQFF
>TRBV19|NA|TRBJ1-1|NA
TGTGCCAGCAGTTCACAGGAGGGCACTGAAGCTTTCTTT
CASSSQEGTEAFF
>TRBV21-1|NA|TRBJ2-7|NA
TGTGCCAGCAGAAACGTTACGGACAGCCCCTATGAGCAGTACTTC
CASRNVTDSPYEQYF
>TRBV11-2|NA|TRBJ1-5|NA
TGTGCCAGCAGCTTAGGCCTTAATCAGCCCCAGCATTTT
CASSLGLNQPQHF
>TRBV7-2|NA|TRBJ1-4|NA
TGTGCCAGCAGCTTAGCCTTGGGGTTTACTAATGAAAAACTGTTTTTT
CASSLALGFTNEKLFF
>TRBV5-4|NA|TRBJ1-6|NA
TGTGCCAGCAGCTTGCTTGGCGGGGGGTCCTATAATTCACCCCTCCACTTT
CASSLLGGGSYNSPLHF
>TRBV19|TRBD1|TRBJ1-3|NA
TGTGCCAGTAGTATGACAGGGCCGCCTGGAAACACCATATATTTT
CASSMTGPPGNTIYF
>TRBV9|TRBD1|TRBJ1-1|NA
TGTGCCAGCAGCGTAGCCCAGGGGGCAGGCACTGAAGCTTTCTTT
CASSVAQGAGTEAFF
>TRBV7-2|TRBD2|TRBJ2-7|NA
TGTGCCAGCAGCCCTAGCGGGGCTAGCTCCTACGAGCAGTACTTC
CASSPSGASSYEQYF
>TRBV10-3|TRBD2|TRBJ2-1|NA
TGTGCCATCAGTGAGTCGAGACTAGCGGGAAATGAGCAGTTCTTC
CAISESRLAGNEQFF
>TRBV28|TRBD1|TRBJ1-1|NA
TGTGCCAGCAGTCCAGAGGGGACAGGGCTGAACACTGAAGCTTTCTTT
CASSPEGTGLNTEAFF
>TRBV5-1|NA|TRBJ2-7|once
TGCGCCAGCAGCTATGGGGCGGGCTCCTACGAGCAGTACTTC
CASSYGAGSYEQYF
>TRBV7-9|NA|TRBJ2-3|NA
TGTGCCAGCAGCCCTCGGGACTTTCAGAGCACAGATACGCAGTATTTT
CASSPRDFQSTDTQYF
>TRBV5-1|TRBD2|TRBJ2-1|NA
TGCGCCAGCAGCCCCCTGACTAGCGGGAGCTACAATGAGCAGTTCTTC
CASSPLTSGSYNEQFF
>TRBV19|TRBD1|TRBJ2-7|NA
TGTGCCAGTAGTTCCCTGGGACAGGGGGCGCTTTACGAGCAGTACTTC
CASSSLGQGALYEQYF
>TRBV2|NA|TRBJ2-7|NA
TGTGCCAGCGCCTGGAAAAGCGACCCTACCTACGAGCAGTACTTC
CASAWKSDPTYEQYF
>TRBV20-1|NA|TRBJ2-3|once
TGCAGTGCTACCGGGGGAGATACGCAGTATTTT
CSATGGDTQYF
>TRBV18|NA|TRBJ2-7|NA
TGTGCCAGCTCACCCCCCGACAGATACGAGCAGTACTTC
CASSPPDRYEQYF
>TRBV7-9|TRBD1|TRBJ1-1|few
TGTGCCAGCAGCTTAGGGACAGGGAACACTGAAGCTTTCTTT
CASSLGTGNTEAFF
>TRBV4-1|TRBD1|TRBJ1-4|NA
TGCGCCAGCAGCCAAGAAGGGACAGGGATGAATGAAAAACTGTTTTTT
CASSQEGTGMNEKLFF
>TRBV4-3|NA|TRBJ1-4|NA
TGCGCCAGCAGCCAAGAAGCAGGACACCCTAATGAAAAACTGTTTTTT
CASSQEAGHPNEKLFF
>TRBV13|NA|TRBJ2-1|NA
TGTGCCAGCAGCTTCGGGCGGGACTACAATGAGCAGTTCTTC
CASSFGRDYNEQFF
>TRBV4-2|NA|TRBJ2-4|NA
TGTGCCAGCAGCCAAGTGATTGCGGGAGCCAAAAACATTCAGTACTTC
CASSQVIAGAKNIQYF
>TRBV13|TRBD1|TRBJ1-6|NA
TGTGCCACCGGATCCGGGACAGACGTCCATTCACCCCTCCACTTT
CATGSGTDVHSPLHF
>TRBV9|NA|TRBJ2-3|NA
TGTGCCAGCAGCGTAGATTCAGTTCCCACAGATACGCAGTATTTT
CASSVDSVPTDTQYF
>TRBV7-9|NA|TRBJ1-1|NA
TGTGCCAGCAGCTTAGGCGAGGGCTGGAACACTGAAGCTTTCTTT
CASSLGEGWNTEAFF
>TRBV9|TRBD2|TRBJ2-4|NA
TGTGCCAGCAGCGTAGATGGCGGGGGATTAAACATTCAGTACTTC
CASSVDGGGLNIQYF
>TRBV18|NA|TRBJ1-6|NA
TGTGCCAGCTCACCAGAACAGGCGATGGTACCCCTCCACTTT
CASSPEQAMVPLHF
>TRBV10-3|NA|TRBJ2-5|NA
TGTGCCATCAGTGGGACAGCGCAAGAGACCCAGTACTTC
CAISGTAQETQYF
>TRBV18|NA|TRBJ1-3|NA
TGTGCCAGCTCACCGGACAGCAGCTCTGGAAACACCATATATTTT
CASSPDSSSGNTIYF
>TRBV11-3|TRBD2|TRBJ2-1|NA
TGTGCCAGCAGCCTCACCTTAGCGGGAGTGAGTTACAATGAGCAGTTCTTC
CASSLTLAGVSYNEQFF
>TRBV2|TRBD1|TRBJ1-5|few
TGTGCCAGCGGACAGGGGAATCAGCCCCAGCATTTT
CASGQGNQPQHF
>TRBV5-1|NA|TRBJ2-2|NA
TGCGCCAGCAGCTTGGATTCTAGTGACACCGGGGAGCTGTTTTTT
CASSLDSSDTGELFF
>TRBV2|TRBD1|TRBJ1-1|NA
TGTGCCAGCAGTCAAACCTCCGGACAGGGGAGTGAAGCTTTCTTT
CASSQTSGQGSEAFF
>TRBV10-3|NA|TRBJ2-1|NA
TGTGCCATCAGTGGGACAGAGAACAATGAGCAGTTCTTC
CAISGTENNEQFF
>TRBV18|NA|TRBJ1-3|NA
TGTGCCAGCTCACCACAGCCGAGCTCTGGAAACACCATATATTTT
CASSPQPSSGNTIYF
>TRBV30|NA|TRBJ2-5|NA
TGTGCCTGGAGTGGGGAACTGGGAGACCAAGAGACCCAGTACTTC
CAWSGELGDQETQYF
>TRBV7-9|TRBD2|TRBJ2-1|NA
TGTGCCAGCAGCTTACGATCTAGCGGAGTACACAATGAGCAGTTCTTC
CASSLRSSGVHNEQFF
>TRBV6-1|NA|TRBJ1-5|NA
TGTGCCAGCAGTGATTTGGGAATCAATCAGCCCCAGCATTTT
CASSDLGINQPQHF